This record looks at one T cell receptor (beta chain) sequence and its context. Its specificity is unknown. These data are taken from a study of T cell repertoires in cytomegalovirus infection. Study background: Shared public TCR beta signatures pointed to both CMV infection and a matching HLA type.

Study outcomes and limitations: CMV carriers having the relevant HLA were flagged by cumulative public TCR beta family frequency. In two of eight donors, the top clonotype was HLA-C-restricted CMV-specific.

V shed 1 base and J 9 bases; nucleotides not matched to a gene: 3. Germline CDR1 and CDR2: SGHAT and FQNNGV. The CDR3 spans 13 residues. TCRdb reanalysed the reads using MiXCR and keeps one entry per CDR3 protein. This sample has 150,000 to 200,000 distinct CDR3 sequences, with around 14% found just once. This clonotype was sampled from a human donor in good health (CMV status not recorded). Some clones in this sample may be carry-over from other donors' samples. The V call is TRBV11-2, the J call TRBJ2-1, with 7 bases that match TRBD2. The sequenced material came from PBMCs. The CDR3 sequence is CASSLGASGEQFF. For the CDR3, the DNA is TGTGCCAGCAGCTTAGGGGCTAGCGGTGAGCAGTTCTTC. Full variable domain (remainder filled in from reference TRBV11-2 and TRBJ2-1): EAGVAQSPRYKIIEKRQSVAFWCNPISGHATLYWYQQILGQGPKLLIQFQNNGVVDDSQLPKDRFSAERLKGVDSTLKIQPAKLEDSAVYLCASSLGASGEQFFGPGTRLTVL.